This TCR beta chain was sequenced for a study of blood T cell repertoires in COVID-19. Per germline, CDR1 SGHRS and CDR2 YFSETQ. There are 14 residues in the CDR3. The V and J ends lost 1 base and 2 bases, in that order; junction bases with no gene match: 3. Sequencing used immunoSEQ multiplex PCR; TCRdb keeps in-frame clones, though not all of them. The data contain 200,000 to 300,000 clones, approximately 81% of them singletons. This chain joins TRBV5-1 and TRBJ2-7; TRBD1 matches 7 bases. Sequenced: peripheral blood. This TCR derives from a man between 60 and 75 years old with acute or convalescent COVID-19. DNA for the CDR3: TGCGCCAGCAGCTTGACAGGGGTCACCTACGAGCAGTACTTC. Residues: CASSLTGVTYEQYF.